This record covers a single T cell receptor (beta chain). Its specificity is unknown. CDR1 and CDR2 from the germline V gene are SGHTA and FQGNSA. V lost 2 bases to trimming and J lost 2 bases, with 10 bases between them. There are 16 residues in the CDR3. This entry belongs to a study of identical twins. Study-wide results and limits: Abundant cord blood beta clonotypes carried fewer insertions; memory repertoires showed none.

It was template switching that added a universal primer site, and there were unique molecular identifiers on the cDNA. TCRdb re-analysed the 5' RACE reads in MiXCR, keeping a single row per CDR3 protein. The repertoire holds 200,000 to 300,000 distinct CDR3 sequences, with about 13% as singletons. The same data also contributed to another study, on yellow fever vaccine responses in identical twins. From that paper: Reportedly, twins' vaccine T cell responses looked partly convergent and partly personalized.

This TCR came from a woman under 30 in good health. The gene calls are TRBV7-2 and TRBJ2-6, with D uncertain. The sequenced sample consisted of memory (CD45RO+) T cells sorted from blood. The CDR3 coding sequence is TGTGCCAGCAGCTTAATCCAAGGGACTGGGGCCAACGTCCTGACTTTC. Translated, it gives CASSLIQGTGANVLTF.